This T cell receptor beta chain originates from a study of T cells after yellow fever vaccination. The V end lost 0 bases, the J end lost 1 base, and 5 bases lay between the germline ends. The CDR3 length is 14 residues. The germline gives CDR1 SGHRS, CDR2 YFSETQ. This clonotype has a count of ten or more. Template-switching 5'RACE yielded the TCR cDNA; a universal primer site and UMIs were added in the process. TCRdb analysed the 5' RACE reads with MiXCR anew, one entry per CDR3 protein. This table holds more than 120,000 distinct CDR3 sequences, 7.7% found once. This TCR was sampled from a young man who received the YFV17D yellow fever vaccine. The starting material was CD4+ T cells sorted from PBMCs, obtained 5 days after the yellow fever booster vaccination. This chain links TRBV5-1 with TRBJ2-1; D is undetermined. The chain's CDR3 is CASSLGASYNEQFF. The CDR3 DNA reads TGCGCCAGCAGCTTGGGGGCTTCCTACAATGAGCAGTTCTTC.